This is a list of T cell receptor beta chains from one sample in a study of cytomegalovirus exposure and HLA in healthy donors. This table comes from immunoSEQ multiplex PCR, and its TCRdb copy is limited to in-frame clones, with some not included. In the table there are around 220,000 clones, around 88% of which are singletons. Sequenced input: PBMCs. The receptors were gathered from a woman between 18 and 29 years old in good health and CMV-seronegative. CDR3s include the opening cysteine and the closing phenylalanine or tryptophan. The D gene is left open where the match is weak. Rows may omit the clone size; those that give it use once, few, many or a size class.

d_call j_call v_call clone_size cdr3_aa cdr3_nt
- TRBJ1-1 TRBV5-1 - CASSSTTGNTEAFF TGCGCCAGCAGCTCGACAACCGGAAACACTGAAGCTTTCTTT
TRBD2 TRBJ2-3 TRBV29-1 once CSVDRLAGGLSTDTQYF TGCAGCGTTGATAGACTAGCGGGAGGGCTGAGCACAGATACGCAGTATTTT
- TRBJ2-7 TRBV27 - CASSLLGSPRHYEQYF TGTGCCAGCAGTTTATTAGGCAGTCCCCGACACTACGAGCAGTACTTC
TRBD2 TRBJ2-7 TRBV7-9 - CASSLALAEGGEQYF TGTGCCAGCAGCTTAGCCCTAGCGGAAGGTGGCGAGCAGTACTTC
- TRBJ1-5 TRBV28 - CASSLWAGGGNQPQHF TGTGCCAGCAGTTTATGGGCGGGAGGCGGGAATCAGCCCCAGCATTTT
- TRBJ2-1 TRBV27 - CASSLSGLPQFF TGTGCCAGCAGTTTATCGGGACTCCCGCAGTTCTTC
- TRBJ1-1 TRBV11-2 - CASSRLKGMNTEAFF TGTGCCAGCAGCCGACTAAAAGGGATGAACACTGAAGCTTTCTTT
TRBD1 TRBJ2-7 TRBV7-2 - CASTETGISYEQYF TGTGCCAGCACGGAGACAGGGATCTCCTACGAGCAGTACTTC
- TRBJ1-1 TRBV11-2 - CASRGGFLKTEAFF TGTGCCAGCAGGGGGGGGTTTTTGAAAACTGAAGCTTTCTTT
- TRBJ2-5 TRBV19 - CASSITGNQETQYF TGTGCCAGTAGTATAACCGGGAACCAAGAGACCCAGTACTTC
- TRBJ1-1 TRBV13 - CASSISRGWRNTEAFF TGTGCCAGCAGCATATCCAGGGGATGGAGGAACACTGAAGCTTTCTTT
TRBD1 TRBJ2-7 TRBV28 - CASSSEQGRLSYEQYF TGTGCCAGCAGTTCGGAACAGGGGCGATTATCCTACGAGCAGTACTTC
- TRBJ2-2 TRBV6-5 - CASSYGTPGTGELFF TGTGCCAGCAGTTACGGCACACCGGGGACCGGGGAGCTGTTTTTT
TRBD1 TRBJ1-2 TRBV6-5 - CASSYGTGVHGYTF TGTGCCAGCAGTTACGGGACAGGGGTACATGGCTACACCTTC
- TRBJ2-3 TRBV4-1 - CASSPSAGGTDTQYF TGCGCCAGCAGCCCCTCGGCAGGGGGCACAGATACGCAGTATTTT
- TRBJ1-1 TRBV25-1 - CASSELSVSGDEAFF TGTGCCAGCAGTGAACTTAGTGTGTCAGGTGATGAAGCTTTCTTT
TRBD2 TRBJ2-3 TRBV6-1 - CASSETSGPLTGTDTQYF TGTGCCAGCAGTGAGACTAGCGGACCCCTGACCGGCACAGATACGCAGTATTTT
TRBD1 TRBJ2-7 TRBV5-4 - CASSRFRQGRFYEQYF TGTGCCAGCAGCAGGTTTAGACAGGGCCGTTTCTACGAGCAGTACTTC
TRBD2 TRBJ2-1 TRBV27 - CASSLIPGLAGNVHEQFF TGTGCCAGCAGTTTAATTCCGGGACTAGCGGGAAATGTCCATGAGCAGTTCTTC
TRBD2 TRBJ2-7 TRBV27 - CASSDPSGRYHEQYF TGTGCCAGCAGCGACCCTAGCGGGAGGTATCACGAGCAGTACTTC
- TRBJ1-1 TRBV6-5 - CASRQREKRTEAFF TGTGCCAGCAGGCAACGGGAGAAGCGCACTGAAGCTTTCTTT
- TRBJ1-2 TRBV2 - CASSEDARGGSYNYGYTF TGTGCCAGCAGTGAGGACGCGAGGGGGGGATCCTATAACTATGGCTACACCTTC
TRBD2 TRBJ2-7 TRBV4-2 - CASSVGTSAAYEQYF TGTGCCAGCAGCGTCGGGACTAGCGCAGCCTACGAGCAGTACTTC
TRBD2 TRBJ2-1 TRBV27 - CASKGLALGEQFF TGTGCCAGCAAGGGACTAGCGTTGGGAGAGCAGTTCTTC
TRBD2 TRBJ2-7 TRBV29-1 - CSVVRLAGNEQYF TGCAGCGTTGTTCGACTAGCGGGGAACGAGCAGTACTTC
- TRBJ2-3 TRBV6-5 once CASNLRGWTDTQYF TGTGCCAGCAATCTCAGAGGGTGGACAGATACGCAGTATTTT
- TRBJ2-7 TRBV5-4 - CASSSRQAYEQYF TGTGCCAGCAGCAGCCGACAGGCCTACGAGCAGTACTTC
- TRBJ1-2 TRBV15 once CATSRRAIGRHGYTF TGTGCCACCAGCCGAAGAGCCATTGGGAGGCACGGCTACACCTTC
- TRBJ2-2 TRBV7-6 - CASSLARKGKGHTGELFF TGTGCCAGCAGCTTAGCGCGTAAAGGGAAGGGGCACACCGGGGAGCTGTTTTTT
- TRBJ1-5 TRBV27 - CSKQTEGEGIGSNQPQHF TGTTCCAAGCAAACCGAGGGGGAGGGCATCGGGTCCAATCAGCCCCAGCATTTT
- TRBJ2-7 TRBV7-9 - CASSRSPYEQYF TGTGCCAGCAGCCGGTCCCCATACGAGCAGTACTTC
TRBD1 TRBJ1-2 TRBV5-4 - CASRVTGAPSGGYTF TGTGCCAGCAGGGTCACAGGGGCCCCGTCGGGTGGCTACACCTTC
TRBD1 TRBJ2-3 TRBV4-1 once CASSQGVIRTGSTDTQYF TGCGCCAGCAGCCAAGGGGTGATTAGGACAGGGAGCACAGATACGCAGTATTTT
- TRBJ2-3 TRBV4-1 - CASSQGLGADTQYF TGCGCCAGCAGCCAGGGGCTAGGGGCAGATACGCAGTATTTT
TRBD2 TRBJ2-3 TRBV18 few CASSPTAGGTQYF TGTGCCAGCTCACCAACGGCGGGAGGTACGCAGTATTTT
- TRBJ2-6 TRBV15 - CATSSRRGSGANVLTF TGTGCCACCAGCAGCAGAAGGGGGTCTGGGGCCAACGTCCTGACTTTC
- TRBJ2-7 TRBV27 - CASSLSSGGGYEQYF TGTGCCAGCAGTTTATCCTCCGGAGGAGGGTACGAGCAGTACTTC
TRBD1 TRBJ1-2 TRBV27 - CASSYGTAYGYTF TGTGCCAGCAGTTACGGGACAGCCTATGGCTACACCTTC
- TRBJ1-2 TRBV27 - CASSFHQTYGYTF TGTGCCAGCAGTTTCCACCAGACTTATGGCTACACCTTC
- TRBJ1-5 TRBV4-3 - CASSQELLAGASNQPQHF TGCGCCAGCAGCCAAGAACTCCTAGCAGGGGCGAGCAATCAGCCCCAGCATTTT
- TRBJ2-3 TRBV29-1 - CSVEDRSRTSSTDTQYF TGCAGCGTTGAAGATAGGAGCAGAACCTCTAGCACAGATACGCAGTATTTT
TRBD2 TRBJ2-7 TRBV23-1 - CASSSGRAPYEQYF TGCGCCAGCAGTAGCGGGAGGGCCCCCTACGAGCAGTACTTC
- TRBJ2-7 TRBV29-1 - CSVELTANSYEQYF TGCAGCGTTGAGTTAACAGCAAATTCCTACGAGCAGTACTTC
- TRBJ2-4 TRBV4-2 - CASSQDRQNIQYF TGTGCCAGCAGCCAAGATCGACAGAACATTCAGTACTTC